This T cell receptor (beta chain) was found in a study of OX40 agonist ivuxolimab in advanced cancers. Notes on the study in general: Some nonresponders also had low normalized T-cell clonal expansion. With doses of 0.1 to 3.0 mg/kg, CD4+ and CD8+ blood T cells had undergone clonal expansion by week 6.

This CDR3 region has 14 residues. CDR1 and CDR2 (germline): GTSNPN, SVGIG (reference sequence). V was cut by 3 bases and J by 5 bases, with 15 bases left in between. Remarks on this clone: Its antigen is not identified.

Sequencing used immunoSEQ multiplex PCR; TCRdb keeps in-frame clones, though not all of them. The sample yields 70,000 to 95,000 clones, about 90% seen once. This specimen consisted of CD4+ or CD8+ T cells sorted from blood, obtained in a trial of the OX40 agonist ivuxolimab. The source of this sequence is an adult with an advanced solid tumor such as melanoma, head and neck, liver or kidney cancer. The chain has TRBV30 and TRBJ2-3; D is possibly TRBD1 or TRBD2 (5 bases each). The CDR3 DNA reads as TGTGCCTGGAGCGGGGCCCTCTCGGGAGATACGCAGTATTTT. Encoded protein: CAWSGALSGDTQYF.